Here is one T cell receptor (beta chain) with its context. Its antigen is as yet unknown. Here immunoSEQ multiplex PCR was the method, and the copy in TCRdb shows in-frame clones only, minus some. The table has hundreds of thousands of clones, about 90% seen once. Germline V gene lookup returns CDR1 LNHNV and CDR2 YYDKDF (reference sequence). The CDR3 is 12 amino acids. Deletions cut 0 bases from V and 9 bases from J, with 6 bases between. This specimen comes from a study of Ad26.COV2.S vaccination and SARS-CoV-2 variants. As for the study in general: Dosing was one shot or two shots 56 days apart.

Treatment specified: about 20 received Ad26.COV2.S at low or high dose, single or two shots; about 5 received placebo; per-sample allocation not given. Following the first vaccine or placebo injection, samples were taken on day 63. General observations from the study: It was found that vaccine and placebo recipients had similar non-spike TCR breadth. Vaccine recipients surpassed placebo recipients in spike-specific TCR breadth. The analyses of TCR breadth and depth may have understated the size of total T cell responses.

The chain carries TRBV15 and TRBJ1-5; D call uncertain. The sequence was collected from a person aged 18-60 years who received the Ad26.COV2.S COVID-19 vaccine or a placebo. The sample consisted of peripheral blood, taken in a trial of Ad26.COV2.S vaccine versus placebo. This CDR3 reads CATSRDWMPQHF. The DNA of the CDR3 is TGTGCCACCAGCAGAGATTGGATGCCCCAGCATTTT. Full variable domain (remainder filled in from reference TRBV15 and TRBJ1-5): DAMVIQNPRYQVTQFGKPVTLSCSQTLNHNVMYWYQQKSSQAPKLLFHYYDKDFNNEADTPDNFQSRRPNTSFCFLDIRSPGLGDTAMYLCATSRDWMPQHFGDGTRLSIL.